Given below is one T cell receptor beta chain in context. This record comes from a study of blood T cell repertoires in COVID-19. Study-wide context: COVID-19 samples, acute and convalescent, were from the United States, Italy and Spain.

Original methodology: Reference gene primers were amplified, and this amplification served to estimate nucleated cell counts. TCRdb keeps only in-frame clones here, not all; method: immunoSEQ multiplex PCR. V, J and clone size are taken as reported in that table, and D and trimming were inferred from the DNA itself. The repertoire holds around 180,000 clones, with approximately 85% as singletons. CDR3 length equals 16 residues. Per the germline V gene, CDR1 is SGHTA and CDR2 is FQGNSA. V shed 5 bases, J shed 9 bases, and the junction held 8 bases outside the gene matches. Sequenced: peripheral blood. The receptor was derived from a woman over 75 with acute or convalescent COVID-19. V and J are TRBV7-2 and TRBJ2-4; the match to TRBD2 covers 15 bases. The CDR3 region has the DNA TGTGCCAGCAGCGCTCGGACTAGCGGGGGGGGTATCATTCAGTACTTC. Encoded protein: CASSARTSGGGIIQYF.